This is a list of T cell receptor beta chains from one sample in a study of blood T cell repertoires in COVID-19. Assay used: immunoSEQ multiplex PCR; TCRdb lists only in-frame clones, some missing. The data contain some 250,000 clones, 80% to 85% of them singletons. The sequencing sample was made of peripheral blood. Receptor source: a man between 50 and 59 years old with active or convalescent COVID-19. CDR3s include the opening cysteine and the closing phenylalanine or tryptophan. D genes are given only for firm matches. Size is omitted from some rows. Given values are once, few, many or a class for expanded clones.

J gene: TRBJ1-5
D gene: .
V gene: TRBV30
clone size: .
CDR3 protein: CAWSVPEGHGPQHF
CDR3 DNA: TGTGCCTGGAGTGTACCCGAGGGACACGGACCCCAGCATTTT

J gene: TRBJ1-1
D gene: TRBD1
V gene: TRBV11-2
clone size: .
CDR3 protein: CASSFSGGTEAFF
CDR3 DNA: TGTGCCAGCAGCTTCTCAGGGGGCACTGAAGCTTTCTTT

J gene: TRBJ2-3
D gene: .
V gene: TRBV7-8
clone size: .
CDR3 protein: CASSLGPNTDTQYF
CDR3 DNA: TGTGCCAGCAGCTTAGGGCCGAACACAGATACGCAGTATTTT

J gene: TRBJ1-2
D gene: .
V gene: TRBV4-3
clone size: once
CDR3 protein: CASSHDSRVGYTF
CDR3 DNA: TGCGCCAGCAGCCACGACTCCCGGGTCGGCTACACCTTC

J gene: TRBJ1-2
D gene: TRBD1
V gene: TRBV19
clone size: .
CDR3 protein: CASSSGTGSNYGYTF
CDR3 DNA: TGTGCCAGTAGTAGCGGGACAGGGAGTAACTATGGCTACACCTTC

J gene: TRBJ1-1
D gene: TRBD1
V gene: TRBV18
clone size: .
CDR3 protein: CASSPPGGQADAFF
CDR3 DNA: TGTGCCAGCTCACCACCGGGTGGACAGGCTGACGCTTTCTTT

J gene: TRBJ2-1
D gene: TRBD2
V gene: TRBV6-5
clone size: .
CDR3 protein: CASFGGGSSYNEQFF
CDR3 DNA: TGTGCCAGCTTTGGCGGGGGGAGCTCCTACAATGAGCAGTTCTTC

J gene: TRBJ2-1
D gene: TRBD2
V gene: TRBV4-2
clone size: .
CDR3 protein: CASSQRTSSEQFF
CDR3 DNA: TGTGCCAGCAGCCAGAGGACTAGCAGTGAGCAGTTCTTC

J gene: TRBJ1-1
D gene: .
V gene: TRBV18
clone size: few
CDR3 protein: CASSPPGLTNTEAFF
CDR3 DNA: TGTGCCAGCTCACCACCGGGACTGACGAACACTGAAGCTTTCTTT

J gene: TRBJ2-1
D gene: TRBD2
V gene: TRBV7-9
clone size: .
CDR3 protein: CASSLEVGRGDRNEQFF
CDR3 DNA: TGTGCCAGCAGCTTAGAGGTAGGGCGGGGGGACCGAAATGAGCAGTTCTTC

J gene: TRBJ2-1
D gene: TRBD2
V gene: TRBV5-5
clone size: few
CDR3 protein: CASGASGVLSNEQFF
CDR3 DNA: TGTGCCAGCGGTGCAAGCGGGGTTTTGAGTAATGAGCAGTTCTTC

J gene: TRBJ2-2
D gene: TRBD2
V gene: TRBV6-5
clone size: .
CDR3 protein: CASSRGGWDTGELFF
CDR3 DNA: TGTGCCAGCAGTCGCGGGGGGTGGGACACCGGGGAGCTGTTTTTT

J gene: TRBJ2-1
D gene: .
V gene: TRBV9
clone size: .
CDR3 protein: CASSVGKTVTYNEQFF
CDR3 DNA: TGTGCCAGCAGCGTAGGAAAGACAGTTACCTACAATGAGCAGTTCTTC

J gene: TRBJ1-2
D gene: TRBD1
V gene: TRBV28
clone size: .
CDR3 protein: CASRTGAIAGYTF
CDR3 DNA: TGTGCCAGCCGGACAGGAGCTATTGCTGGCTACACCTTC

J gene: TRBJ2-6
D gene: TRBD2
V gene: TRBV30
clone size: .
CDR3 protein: CAGEGLGANVLTF
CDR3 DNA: TGTGCCGGGGAGGGGCTTGGGGCCAACGTCCTGACTTTC

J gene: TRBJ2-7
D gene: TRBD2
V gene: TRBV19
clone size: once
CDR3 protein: CASSGTSGGGLSYEQYF
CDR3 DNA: TGTGCCAGTAGTGGGACTAGCGGGGGGGGCCTCTCCTACGAGCAGTACTTC

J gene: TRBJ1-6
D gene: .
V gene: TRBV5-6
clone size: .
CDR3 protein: CASSLGQGPNSPLHF
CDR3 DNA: TGTGCCAGCAGCTTGGGGCAGGGGCCTAATTCACCCCTCCACTTT